The clone carrying this T cell receptor (beta chain) was counted once. One end of the junction fails to match germline, which may point to a read error. The sample comes from a study of tumor and adjacent non-tumor tissue in lung cancer. This sample's RNA came from whole unsorted tissue. Distant lung tissue was collected more than 3 cm away from the tumor edge. Newly diagnosed lung cancer patients had thoracic surgery in China, August–late 2014, without prior chemotherapy. Per the germline V gene, CDR1 is MNHNS and CDR2 is SASEGT. CDR3 length: 11 amino acids. A modified ARM-PCR protocol with three rounds of nested PCR amplified TCRbeta. Via MiXCR, TCRdb re-called the multiplex PCR reads, giving one row per CDR3 protein. Found here are some 80,000 distinct CDR3 sequences, approximately 82% of them singletons; the top ten hold approximately 40%.

This chain uses TRBV6-1 with TRBJ1-2; D remains unclear. What was sequenced was distant non-tumor lung tissue. The receptor comes from a man aged 65 to 85 with non-small cell lung cancer. The CDR3 is CASWENYGYTF. The DNA of the CDR3 is TGCGCCAGCTGGGAGAACTATGGCTACACCTTC.